The sequence of this TCR beta chain was determined in a study of CD8 T cells in ankylosing spondylitis. The study's findings and limits: Disease-associated clonotypes exhibited CD8+ identity and were relatively infrequent in peripheral blood. Earlier studies detected some motif variants in reactive arthritis synovial fluid and blood. For ankylosing spondylitis blood, a TCR beta motif of under ten highly homologous variants appeared characteristic. Reports say disease-linked clones showed up significantly more in matched ankylosing spondylitis synovial fluid.

The TCR beta libraries were generated through quantitative 5'-RACE incorporating molecular barcodes. Each CDR3 protein is one row after TCRdb ran MiXCR on the 5' RACE reads. The sample has around 100,000 distinct CDR3 sequences; more than 8.5% are singletons. This clonotype was recorded many times. The antigen is unknown. Looked up from germline, CDR1 is KGHSH and CDR2 is LQKENI. V was clipped by 3 bases and J by 1 base, with 22 bases between them. The CDR3 is made up of 19 amino acids. This receptor was obtained from a male donor with ankylosing spondylitis. Material: blood, either unsorted or a sorted T cell fraction (not recorded which). This chain uses TRBV18 with TRBJ2-1; perhaps TRBD1 as D (5 bases). CDR3 bases: TGTGCCAGCTCACCCCTAAACCCGGCCGTTGGGGCATCCTACAATGAGCAGTTCTTC. Encoded protein: CASSPLNPAVGASYNEQFF.